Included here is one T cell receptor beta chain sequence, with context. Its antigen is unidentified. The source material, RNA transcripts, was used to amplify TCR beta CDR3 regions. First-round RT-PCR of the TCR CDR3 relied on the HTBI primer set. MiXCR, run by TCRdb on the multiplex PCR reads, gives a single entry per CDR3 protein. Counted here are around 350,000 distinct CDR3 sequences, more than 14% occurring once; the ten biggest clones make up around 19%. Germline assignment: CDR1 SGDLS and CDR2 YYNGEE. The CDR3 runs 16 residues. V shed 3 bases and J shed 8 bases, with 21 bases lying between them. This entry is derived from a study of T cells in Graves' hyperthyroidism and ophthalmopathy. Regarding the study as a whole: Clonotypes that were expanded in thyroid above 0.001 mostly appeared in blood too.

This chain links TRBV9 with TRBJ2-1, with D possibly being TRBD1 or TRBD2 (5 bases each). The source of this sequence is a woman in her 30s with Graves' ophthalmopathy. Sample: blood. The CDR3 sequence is CASSDPGTRLPHEQFF. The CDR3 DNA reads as TGTGCCAGCAGCGACCCCGGGACGCGCCTTCCCCATGAGCAGTTCTTC.